The 11 T cell receptor beta chains reported below all come from one sample, sequenced in a study of shared clonotypes between healthy human individuals. Sequencing was performed with immunoSEQ multiplex PCR; in TCRdb, only in-frame clones are kept and a portion is missing. The sample contains about 560,000 clones, about 80% of which appear only once. Material: PBMCs. Receptor source: a woman aged 40 to 49 in good health. Some clones in this sample may be carry-over from other donors' samples.

The V and J genes are TRBV7-8 and TRBJ2-7; TRBD1 aligns across 7 bases. From germline, CDR1 is SGHVS and CDR2 FQNEAQ. The CDR3 has 16 residues. Trimming cost V 5 bases and J 2 bases; bases outside gene matches: 12. This CDR3 reads CASSPRTGLIPYEQYF. The DNA of the CDR3 is TGTGCCAGCAGCCCACGGACAGGCTTGATTCCCTACGAGCAGTACTTC.

This clone was counted once. The gene calls are TRBV2 and TRBJ2-1, with TRBD1 matching over 7 bases. Germline CDR1 reads SNHLY; CDR2 reads FYNNEI. The CDR3 totals 14 residues. The J segment lost 9 bases and the V segment lost 5 bases, leaving 10 bases of the junction unmatched. CDR3 nucleotides: TGTGCCAGCAGTTTACGGACAGGCTCTGGTGAGCAGTTCTTC. Its translation: CASSLRTGSGEQFF.

The chain has TRBV7-3 and TRBJ2-1; 12 bases agree with TRBD2. Germline CDR1 and CDR2: SGHTA and FQGTGA. V lost 1 base, J lost 7 bases, and 5 bases stayed unmatched. This CDR3 contains 16 residues. The CDR3 sequence is CASSLSPSGRGNEQFF. The CDR3 coding sequence is TGTGCCAGCAGCTTAAGTCCTAGCGGGAGGGGTAATGAGCAGTTCTTC. The full variable domain, with the rest looked up from reference TRBV7-3 and TRBJ2-1, is GAGVSQTPSNKVTEKGKYVELRCDPISGHTALYWYRQSLGQGPEFLIYFQGTGAADDSGLPNDRFFAVRPEGSVSTLKIQRTERGDSAVYLCASSLSPSGRGNEQFFGPGTRLTVL.

The chain combines TRBV11-3 with TRBJ2-1, with 7 positions matching TRBD2. The J segment lost 9 bases and the V segment lost 1 base, leaving 9 bases of the junction unmatched. The CDR3 covers 15 residues. Germline-derived CDR1 and CDR2 are SGHNT and YENEEA. The CDR3 spells CASSLAGGGSSEQFF. The CDR3, as DNA: TGTGCCAGCAGCTTAGCGGGAGGAGGGTCTAGTGAGCAGTTCTTC.

The chain combines TRBV28 with TRBJ1-5; 11 bases line up with TRBD1. Per the germline V gene, CDR1 is MDHEN and CDR2 is SYDVKM. With V trimmed by 6 bases and J by 3 bases, 4 bases remained unmatched. The CDR3 extends over 15 amino acids. The CDR3 DNA reads TGTGCCAGCAGGTGGGACAGGGGGGACAATCAGCCCCAGCATTTT. The encoded protein is CASRWDRGDNQPQHF.

V gene TRBV19 combines with J gene TRBJ2-3; D possibly corresponds to TRBD1 (5 bases). Germline CDR1 reads LNHDA; CDR2 reads SQIVND (reference sequence). The germline V and J ends were trimmed by 1 base and 1 base, with 9 bases remaining between them. This CDR3 is 15 amino acids long. The DNA of the CDR3 is TGTGCCAGTAGTATAGGGGGCGGCCGCACAGATACGCAGTATTTT. Translation: CASSIGGGRTDTQYF.

The chain employs TRBV14 and TRBJ2-7, with no clear D. The CDR3 is made up of 13 amino acids. The V gene's germline CDR1 is SGHDN and CDR2 FVKESK. Trimming pared 1 base from V and 7 bases from J, leaving 11 bases between. The CDR3 sequence is CASSQVRSGEQYF. The DNA for the CDR3 is TGTGCCAGCAGCCAAGTGCGGTCCGGAGAGCAGTACTTC.

The chain combines TRBV7-9 with TRBJ2-2; 9 nucleotides match TRBD1. Per the germline V gene, CDR1 is SEHNR and CDR2 is FQNEAQ (reference sequence). V lost 5 bases to trimming and J lost 6 bases; unmatched junction nucleotides: 7. The CDR3 consists of 15 residues. The CDR3 sequence is CASSPGTGSAGELFF. The CDR3 coding sequence is TGTGCCAGCAGCCCCGGGACAGGGTCCGCCGGGGAGCTGTTTTTT. The full variable domain, completed using reference TRBV7-9 and TRBJ2-2, is DTGVSQNPRHKITKRGQNVTFRCDPISEHNRLYWYRQTLGQGPEFLTYFQNEAQLEKSRLLSDRFSAERPKGSFSTLEIQRTEQGDSAMYLCASSPGTGSAGELFFGEGSRLTVL.

Concerning this clone itself: One end of the junction does not line up with germline, which may come from a read error. This chain joins TRBV6-5 and TRBJ1-5; tentative D call: TRBD1 (5 bases). The CDR3 totals 13 residues. Germline V gene lookup returns CDR1 MNHEY and CDR2 SVGAGI. As DNA, the CDR3 is TGTGCCAGCAGTGGGGCAGTTCAATCAGCCCCAGCATTT. It encodes CASSGAVQSAPAF.

The chain couples TRBV27 to TRBJ1-1; perhaps TRBD1 as D (5 bases). Germline-derived CDR1 and CDR2 are MNHEY and SMNVEV (reference sequence). CDR3 length equals 13 residues. V lost 8 bases and J 8 bases, leaving 18 bases between the germline ends. CDR3 in amino acids: CASWGPSFKEAFF. The CDR3 DNA is TGTGCCAGCTGGGGACCATCATTTAAGGAAGCTTTCTTT.

As regards this clone: This sample also contains other DNA sequences that code for the same CDR3. J is TRBJ2-7 and V is TRBV2, with a tentative D call TRBD2 (5 bases). The CDR3 spans 15 residues. The germline V and J ends were trimmed by 3 bases and 4 bases, with 16 bases remaining between them. Germline V gene sequence: CDR1 SNHLY, CDR2 FYNNEI. The DNA of the CDR3 is TGTGCCAGCAGTGAGGAGAGCGGTTACAATTACGAGCAGTACTTC. Amino acids: CASSEESGYNYEQYF.